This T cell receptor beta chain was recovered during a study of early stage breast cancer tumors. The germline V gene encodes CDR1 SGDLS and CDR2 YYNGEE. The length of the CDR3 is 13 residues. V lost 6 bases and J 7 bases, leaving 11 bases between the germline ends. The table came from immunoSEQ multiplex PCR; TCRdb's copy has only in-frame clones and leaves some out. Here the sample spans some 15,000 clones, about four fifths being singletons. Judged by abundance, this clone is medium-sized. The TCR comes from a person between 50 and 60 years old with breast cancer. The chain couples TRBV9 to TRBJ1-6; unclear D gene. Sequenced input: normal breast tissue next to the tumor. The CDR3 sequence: CASNEFPNSPLHF. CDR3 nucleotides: TGTGCCAGCAACGAATTCCCCAATTCACCCCTCCACTTT. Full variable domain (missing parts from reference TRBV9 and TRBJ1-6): DSGVTQTPKHLITATGQRVTLRCSPRSGDLSVYWYQQSLDQGLQFLIQYYNGEERAKGNILERFSAQQFPDLHSELNLSSLELGDSALYFCASNEFPNSPLHFGNGTRLTVT.